The 18 T cell receptor beta chains given below trace back to one sample, sequenced in a study of human T cells and chemical hapten exposure. TCRdb re-called the RACE reads through MiXCR, storing one row per CDR3 protein. The table has about 140,000 distinct CDR3 sequences, about 10% seen once; the top ten hold around 1.4%. Time point described: patch test 2, 6 weeks after DPC sensitization. Treatment indicated: therapeutic diphenylcyclopropenone sensitization with weekly scalp DPC. The sample consisted of whole blood, taken in connection with sensitization to the hapten diphenylcyclopropenone (DPC). These receptors were taken from a woman aged 50 to 60 with alopecia areata. Some clones in this sample may be carry-over from other donors' samples.

In its sample, this clonotype was seen many times. The V call is TRBV9, the J call TRBJ2-3; 7 bases agree with TRBD1. The V gene end was trimmed by 3 bases and the J gene end by 0 bases; junction bases not matched to a gene: 7. The CDR3 runs to 16 residues. Germline CDR1 SGDLS, CDR2 YYNGEE. The CDR3 protein is CASSDPGTESTDTQYF. CDR3 coding DNA: TGTGCCAGCAGCGACCCCGGGACAGAAAGCACAGATACGCAGTATTTT.

Only a few counts were recorded for this clonotype. V and J are TRBV7-8 and TRBJ2-1; TRBD2 agrees at 9 bases. Germline lookup yields CDR1 SGHVS and CDR2 FQNEAQ. The CDR3 runs 15 residues. V shed 3 bases and J 8 bases; nucleotides not matched to a gene: 8. In DNA form, the CDR3 reads TGTGCCAGCAGCTTCGCCAAGCGGGGGGCCCATGAGCAGTTCTTC. Translation gives CASSFAKRGAHEQFF.

Concerning this clonotype itself: Being one base from a much bigger clone, this may be a read error. V gene TRBV2 combines with J gene TRBJ1-5, with D tentatively TRBD1 (6 bases). Germline CDR1 is SNHLY and CDR2 is FYNNEI. The V and J ends lost 3 bases and 0 bases respectively, with 12 bases between them. The CDR3 has 16 residues. In nucleotides, the CDR3 is TGTGCCAGCAGTGAGGTGCAGGGGCTTAGCAATCAGCCCCAGCATTTT. Residues: CASSEVQGLSNQPQHF.

The J gene is TRBJ1-4, the V gene TRBV28; perhaps TRBD1 as D (5 bases). V was pared by 6 bases and J by 7 bases, with 15 bases between. The CDR3 totals 14 residues. In germline, CDR1 is MDHEN, CDR2 SYDVKM. The CDR3 DNA reads as TGTGCCAGCAGCCTGGACACTGGAGGTGAAAAACTGTTTTTT. This translates into CASSLDTGGEKLFF.

The table lists this clonotype with a few counts. The chain recombines TRBV20-1 with TRBJ2-1, with D unresolved. This CDR3 is 12 amino acids long. Trimming removed 0 bases at V and 9 bases at J, with 9 bases between. Germline loops: CDR1 DFQATT, CDR2 SNEGSKA (reference sequence). The CDR3 region is CSARDDSTEQFF. The CDR3 nucleotides read TGCAGTGCTAGAGATGATAGCACTGAGCAGTTCTTC.

The gene calls are TRBV7-9 and TRBJ1-6; D ambiguous. CDR1 SEHNR and CDR2 FQNEAQ come from the germline V gene (reference sequence). V was clipped by 2 bases and J by 6 bases, with 2 bases between them. This CDR3 contains 12 residues. The CDR3 region is CASSLTNSPLHF. The CDR3 coding sequence is TGTGCCAGCAGCTTAACTAATTCACCCCTCCACTTT.

The rearrangement links TRBV3-1 to TRBJ2-7; unclear D gene. Trimming cost V 4 bases and J 1 base, with 5 bases left between them. Germline V lookup: CDR1 LGHDT, CDR2 YNNKEL (reference sequence). The CDR3 extends over 12 amino acids. The CDR3 nucleotides read TGTGCCAGCAGCCGACGTTCCTACGAGCAGTACTTC. Protein: CASSRRSYEQYF.

This clonotype occurred many times. The genes are TRBV7-2 and TRBJ2-7; 8 nucleotides line up with TRBD2. This CDR3 contains 15 residues. V dropped 1 base and J dropped 5; count of bases not matched to a gene: 7. Germline CDR1 reads SGHTA; CDR2 reads FQGNSA. The CDR3 sequence: CASSLEVLAGHEQYF. CDR3 DNA sequence: TGTGCCAGCAGCTTAGAGGTCCTAGCGGGTCACGAGCAGTACTTC.

The table lists this clonotype with many counts. This rearrangement joins TRBV7-9 to TRBJ2-2; D is uncertain. Germline V gives CDR1 SEHNR, CDR2 FQNEAQ (reference sequence). The CDR3 sequence is 14 residues long. The ends were cut back, 1 base at V and 2 bases at J, with 5 bases in the middle. Here the CDR3 reads CASSLELNTGELFF. DNA of the CDR3: TGTGCCAGCAGCTTAGAACTCAACACCGGGGAGCTGTTTTTT.

There are a few counts of this clonotype. This chain joins TRBV7-9 and TRBJ1-2; D is perhaps TRBD1 (5 bases). This CDR3 spans 14 amino acids. With 2 bases removed from V and 4 bases from J, the gap between germline ends came to 11 bases. Germline CDR1 reads SEHNR; CDR2 reads FQNEAQ (reference sequence). In DNA, the CDR3 is TGTGCCAGCAGCTTAACCGACAGTTTCTATGGCTACACCTTC. It encodes CASSLTDSFYGYTF.

There are many counts of this clonotype. The chain links TRBV6-5 to TRBJ2-5, with D possibly matching TRBD2 (5 bases). Germline loops: CDR1 MNHEY, CDR2 SVGAGI. V lost 5 bases, J lost 4 bases, and 17 bases lay in between. CDR3 length: 15 residues. The CDR3 DNA reads as TGTGCCAGCAGTCCCCCGGGGAGTGAGGGAGAGACCCAGTACTTC. Its protein is CASSPPGSEGETQYF.

This clonotype has ten or more counts. This chain uses TRBV29-1 with TRBJ2-7; D perhaps matches TRBD1 (5 bases). This CDR3 is built from 12 residues. Germline CDR1 and CDR2: SQVTM and ANQGSEA. Between the trimmed V and J ends, which lost 4 bases and 2 bases, there was a span of 9 bases. The CDR3 DNA is TGCAGCGTTGGACAGCCCCCCTACGAGCAGTACTTC. Amino acid sequence: CSVGQPPYEQYF.

This clonotype was observed a few times. The rearrangement links TRBV11-2 to TRBJ1-5; tentative D call: TRBD1 (5 bases). Germline V gene lookup returns CDR1 SGHAT and CDR2 FQNNGV. V was pared by 0 bases and J by 5 bases, with 11 bases between. The CDR3 consists of 15 residues. The CDR3 loop is CASSLDTLGHQPQHF. CDR3 bases: TGTGCCAGCAGCTTAGATACCTTGGGGCATCAGCCCCAGCATTTT.

This clonotype occurred a few times. V usage is TRBV23-1 and J usage is TRBJ1-5; D may be TRBD1 (5 bases). TRBV23-1 counts as an open reading frame of uncertain function. V lost 1 base and J 1 base, leaving 17 bases between the germline ends. The CDR3 loop spans 18 amino acids. CDR3 coding DNA: TGCGCCAGCAGTCAATATCAGCGGGGGAGGAAGAGCAATCAGCCCCAGCATTTT. Protein sequence: CASSQYQRGRKSNQPQHF.

This clonotype was detected only a few times. The rearrangement links TRBV7-3 to TRBJ2-1; TRBD2 matches at 7 bases. From germline, CDR1 is SGHTA and CDR2 FQGTGA. This CDR3 has 15 amino acids. V shed 5 bases and J 7 bases; nucleotides not matched to a gene: 11. The CDR3 sequence is CASSPGGGRVNEQFF. CDR3 in DNA: TGTGCCAGCAGCCCAGGCGGAGGGAGGGTTAATGAGCAGTTCTTC.

The V and J genes are TRBV28 and TRBJ1-5; perhaps TRBD1 as D (6 bases). CDR1 and CDR2 from the germline V gene are MDHEN and SYDVKM. The V end was cut by 5 bases, the J end by 3 bases, with 11 bases between. CDR3 length equals 14 residues. The CDR3 is CASSHREYNQPQHF. The CDR3 coding sequence is TGTGCCAGCAGTCACAGGGAATACAATCAGCCCCAGCATTTT.

This clonotype was seen a handful of times. This chain uses TRBV12-3 or TRBV12-4 with TRBJ1-2; 9 bases agree with TRBD1. The CDR3 length is 15 residues. J lost 4 bases, V lost 1 base, and 4 bases had no gene match. The CDR3 DNA is TGTGCCAGCAGTTTAGGGGGACAGGGCATCTATGGCTACACCTTC. Amino acid sequence: CASSLGGQGIYGYTF.

This clonotype came up a few times. This chain uses TRBV5-5 with TRBJ1-3, with a weak D call TRBD1 (6 bases). The CDR3 spans 18 residues. Germline V gene sequence: CDR1 SGHKS, CDR2 YYEKEE (reference sequence). Between the trimmed V and J ends, which lost 3 bases and 1 base, there was a span of 20 bases. As DNA, the CDR3 is TGTGCCAGCAGCTCCACTACAACAGGGATGACATCTGGAAACACCATATATTTT. This gives the protein CASSSTTTGMTSGNTIYF.